In this sample, the clone carrying this TCR beta chain turned up many times. The antigen is undetermined. V was trimmed by 3 bases and J by 0 bases, leaving 14 bases between them. CDR3 length: 17 residues. These data are taken from a study of identical twins. General observations from the study: With monozygotic twins, out-of-frame TCR alpha sharing exceeded what models estimated. Findings depended on cross-sectional statistics rather than tracking the same donors. Fewer insertions were carried by abundant cord blood beta clonotypes, but none was seen in memory repertoires. Among out-of-frame alpha sequences shared by twins, low generation probability occurred in excess.

Using its own MiXCR run on the 5' RACE reads, TCRdb lists one record per CDR3 protein. The table records 690,000 or so distinct CDR3 sequences, around 5.7% of them present only once. The chain joins TRBV12-3 or TRBV12-4 to TRBJ1-4, with D unclear. The origin of this receptor is a man between 18 and 35 years old in good health. The sequenced material came from naive T cells sorted from blood. The CDR3 loop reads CASSLGQEIATNEKLFF. The CDR3 region has the DNA TGTGCCAGCAGTTTGGGCCAGGAGATCGCAACTAATGAAAAACTGTTTTTT.